The 3 T cell receptor beta chains presented below share a single source sample, sequenced in a study of blood T cell repertoires in COVID-19. Clones were sequenced by immunoSEQ multiplex PCR, and TCRdb holds only the in-frame ones, with some missing. The sample yields roughly 100,000 clones, 85% to 95% seen once. Sequences were obtained from peripheral blood. The receptors stem from a man between 50 and 59 years old with active COVID-19.

This clone came up a few times. This chain links TRBV4-2 with TRBJ1-5, with 7 bases lining up with TRBD1. The CDR3 covers 15 residues. Per germline, CDR1 LGHNA and CDR2 YNFKEQ. V was pared by 4 bases and J by 5 bases, with 8 bases of the junction left unmatched. CDR3 in amino acids: CASSPTSGTDQPQHF. The DNA of the CDR3 is TGTGCCAGCAGCCCTACCTCCGGGACAGATCAGCCCCAGCATTTT.

The chain has TRBV5-1 and TRBJ2-7; 8 bases map to TRBD2. Germline trimming cut 3 bases from V and 4 bases from J; bases unmatched to any gene: 6. The length of the CDR3 is 14 residues. The germline gives CDR1 SGHRS, CDR2 YFSETQ. The CDR3 region has the DNA TGCGCCAGCAGCTACACTAGCGGAGGATACGAGCAGTACTTC. As protein: CASSYTSGGYEQYF.

The J gene is TRBJ1-1, the V gene TRBV2, with no clear D. Germline CDR1 reads SNHLY; CDR2 reads FYNNEI. CDR3 length: 12 amino acids. Trimming took 6 bases from V and 5 from J, leaving 10 bases between them. The CDR3 loop is CASRAGGTEAFF. The CDR3 DNA reads as TGTGCCAGCAGGGCGGGTGGGACTGAAGCTTTCTTT.